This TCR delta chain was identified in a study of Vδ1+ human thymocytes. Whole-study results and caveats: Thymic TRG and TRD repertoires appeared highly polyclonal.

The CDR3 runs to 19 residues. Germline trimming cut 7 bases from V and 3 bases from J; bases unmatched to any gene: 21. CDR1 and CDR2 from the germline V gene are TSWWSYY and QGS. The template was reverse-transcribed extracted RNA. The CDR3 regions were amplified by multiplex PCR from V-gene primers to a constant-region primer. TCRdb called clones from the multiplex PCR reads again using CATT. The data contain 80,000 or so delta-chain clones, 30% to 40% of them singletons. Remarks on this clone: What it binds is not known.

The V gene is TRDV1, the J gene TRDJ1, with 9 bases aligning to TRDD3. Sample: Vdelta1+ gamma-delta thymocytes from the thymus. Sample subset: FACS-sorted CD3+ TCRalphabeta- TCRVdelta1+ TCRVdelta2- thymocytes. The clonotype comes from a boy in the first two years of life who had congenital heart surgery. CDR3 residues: CALVPIRSSGGWNPDKLIF. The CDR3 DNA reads TGTGCTCTTGTTCCTATTCGATCGTCTGGGGGATGGAATCCCGATAAACTCATCTTT.